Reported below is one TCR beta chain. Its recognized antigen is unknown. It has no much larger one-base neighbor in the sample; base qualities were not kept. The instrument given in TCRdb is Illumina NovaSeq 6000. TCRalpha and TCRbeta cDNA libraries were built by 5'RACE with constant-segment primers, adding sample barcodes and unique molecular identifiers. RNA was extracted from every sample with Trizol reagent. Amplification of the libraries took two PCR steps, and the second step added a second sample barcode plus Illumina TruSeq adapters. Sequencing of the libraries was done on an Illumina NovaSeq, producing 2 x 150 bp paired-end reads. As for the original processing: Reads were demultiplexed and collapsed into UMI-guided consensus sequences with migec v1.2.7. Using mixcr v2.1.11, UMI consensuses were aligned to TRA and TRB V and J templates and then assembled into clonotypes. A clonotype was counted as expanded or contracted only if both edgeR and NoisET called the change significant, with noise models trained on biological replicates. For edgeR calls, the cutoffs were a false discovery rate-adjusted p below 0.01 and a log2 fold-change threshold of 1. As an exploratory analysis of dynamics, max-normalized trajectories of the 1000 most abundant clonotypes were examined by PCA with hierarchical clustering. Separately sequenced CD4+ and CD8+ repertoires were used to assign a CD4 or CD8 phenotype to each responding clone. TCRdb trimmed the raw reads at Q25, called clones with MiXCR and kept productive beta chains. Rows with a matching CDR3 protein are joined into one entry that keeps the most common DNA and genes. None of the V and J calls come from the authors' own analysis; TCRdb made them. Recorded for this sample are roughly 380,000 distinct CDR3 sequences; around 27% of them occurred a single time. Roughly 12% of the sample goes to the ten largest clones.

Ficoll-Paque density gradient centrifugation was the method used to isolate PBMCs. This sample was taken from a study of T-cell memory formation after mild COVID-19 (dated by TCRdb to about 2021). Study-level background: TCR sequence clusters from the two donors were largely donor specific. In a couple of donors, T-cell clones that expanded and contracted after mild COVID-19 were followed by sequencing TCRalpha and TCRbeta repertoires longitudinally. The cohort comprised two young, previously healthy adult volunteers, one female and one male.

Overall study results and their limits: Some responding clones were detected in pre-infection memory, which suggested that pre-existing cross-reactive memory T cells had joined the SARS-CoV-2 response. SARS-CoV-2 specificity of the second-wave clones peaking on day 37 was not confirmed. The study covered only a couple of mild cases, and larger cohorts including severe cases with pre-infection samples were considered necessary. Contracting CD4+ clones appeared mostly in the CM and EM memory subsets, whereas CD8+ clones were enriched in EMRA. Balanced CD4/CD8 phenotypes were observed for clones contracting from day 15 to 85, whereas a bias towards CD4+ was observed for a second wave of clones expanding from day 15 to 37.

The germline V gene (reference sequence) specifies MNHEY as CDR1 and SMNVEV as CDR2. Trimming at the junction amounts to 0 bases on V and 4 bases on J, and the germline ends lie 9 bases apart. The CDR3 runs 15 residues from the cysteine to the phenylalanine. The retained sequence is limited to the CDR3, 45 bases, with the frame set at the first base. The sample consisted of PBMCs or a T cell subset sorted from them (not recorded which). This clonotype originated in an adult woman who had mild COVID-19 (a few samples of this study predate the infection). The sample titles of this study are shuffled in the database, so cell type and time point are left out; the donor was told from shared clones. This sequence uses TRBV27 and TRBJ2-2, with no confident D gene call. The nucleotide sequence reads TGTGCCAGCAGTTTATCGATCTGGGTCACCGGGGAGCTGTTTTTT. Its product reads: CASSLSIWVTGELFF.